The clone carrying this TCR beta chain was counted many times. What it binds is not known. Via MiXCR, TCRdb re-called the reads, giving one row per CDR3 protein. The table records nearly 650,000 distinct CDR3 sequences, around 24% of them present only once. The data stem from a study of T cell repertoires in cytomegalovirus infection. Overall study findings and caveats: In two of eight donors, the top clonotype was HLA-C-restricted CMV-specific. Cumulative frequency (of public TCR beta family members) identified carriers of CMV plus the relevant HLA.

Looked up from germline, CDR1 is SGHDN and CDR2 is FVKESK. Trimming removed 5 bases at V and 3 bases at J, with 8 bases between. The length of the CDR3 is 12 residues. Sequencing was carried out using CD8+ T cells from PBMCs. This rearrangement joins TRBV14 to TRBJ2-7; D is perhaps TRBD1 (5 bases). The sequence derives from a human donor in good health (CMV status not recorded). Some clones in this sample may be carry-over from other donors' samples. The CDR3, as DNA: TGTGCCAGCAGCTTTGACAGCTACGAGCAGTACTTC. It codes for CASSFDSYEQYF.